One and the same sample provided the 20 T cell receptor beta chains below, sequenced in a study of blood T cell repertoires in COVID-19. Sequencing used immunoSEQ multiplex PCR; TCRdb keeps in-frame clones, though not all of them. The sample includes about 74,000 clones, 70% to 90% of them seen just once. The specimen was peripheral blood. The receptors come from an elderly woman with active or convalescent COVID-19.

This chain uses TRBV7-9 with TRBJ1-2, with a tentative D call TRBD1 (6 bases). V was trimmed by 6 bases and J by 4 bases, leaving 24 bases between them. Germline CDR1 SEHNR, CDR2 FQNEAQ (reference sequence). The CDR3 has 17 amino acids. CDR3 residues: CASRGGKGSETVYGYTF. The DNA for the CDR3 is TGTGCCAGCAGAGGGGGAAAAGGGTCGGAGACCGTCTATGGCTACACCTTC.

The chain carries TRBV11-3 and TRBJ1-2; D is perhaps TRBD1 (5 bases). This CDR3 is built from 16 residues. Germline V gene data show CDR1 as SGHNT and CDR2 as YENEEA. V was cut by 2 bases and J by 0 bases, with 13 bases left in between. CDR3 loop: CASSLYTGQANYGYTF. The DNA of the CDR3 is TGTGCCAGCAGCTTATACACAGGCCAAGCTAACTATGGCTACACCTTC. Supplemented by reference TRBV11-3 and TRBJ1-2, the full variable domain reads EAGVVQSPRYKIIEKKQPVAFWCNPISGHNTLYWYLQNLGQGPELLIRYENEEAVDDSQLPKDRFSAERLKGVDSTLKIQPAELGDSAVYLCASSLYTGQANYGYTFGSGTRLTVV.

The gene calls are TRBV5-1 and TRBJ2-5, with 10 bases that match TRBD2. This CDR3 has 14 residues. Germline CDR1 reads SGHRS; CDR2 reads YFSETQ. V lost 3 bases, J lost 1 base, and 0 bases stayed unmatched. CDR3 in amino acids: CASSSSGGQETQYF. The CDR3 nucleotides read TGCGCCAGCAGCTCTAGCGGGGGCCAAGAGACCCAGTACTTC.

The CDR3 here is CASSESRKPYEQYF. The CDR3, as DNA: TGCGCCAGCAGTGAGTCACGAAAGCCCTACGAGCAGTACTTC. This chain joins TRBV10-1 and TRBJ2-7; no definite D call. Trimming took off 0 bases at V and 2 bases at J, with 8 bases between the two ends. This CDR3 comprises 14 residues. Germline lookup yields CDR1 WNHNN and CDR2 SYGVQD (reference sequence).

The V gene is TRBV7-9, the J gene TRBJ1-6; possibly TRBD1 for D (5 bases). Germline CDR1 SEHNR, CDR2 FQNEAQ (reference sequence). CDR3 length: 15 residues. V was trimmed by 2 bases and J by 9 bases, leaving 14 bases between them. CDR3: CASSLLGGRGSPLHF. In DNA, the CDR3 is TGTGCCAGCAGCTTATTGGGGGGTAGGGGTTCACCCCTCCACTTT.

The J gene is TRBJ1-5, the V gene TRBV12-3 or TRBV12-4; D might be TRBD1 (5 bases). The CDR3 has 13 residues. The V and J ends lost 3 bases and 7 bases respectively, with 10 bases between them. CDR3 amino acids: CASSLRQGQPQHF. Here the CDR3 DNA reads TGTGCCAGCAGTTTGCGTCAGGGCCAGCCCCAGCATTTT.

The chain employs TRBV18 and TRBJ1-1, with D possibly being TRBD1 (5 bases). CDR1 is KGHSH and CDR2 is LQKENI in the germline V gene. The CDR3 extends over 15 amino acids. The V end was cut by 3 bases, the J end by 1 base, with 12 bases between. The CDR3 region is CASSPIAGWNTEAFF. The DNA for the CDR3 is TGTGCCAGCTCACCCATTGCAGGGTGGAACACTGAAGCTTTCTTT.

V usage is TRBV7-2 and J usage is TRBJ1-3, with TRBD1 matching over 10 bases. Germline loops: CDR1 SGHTA, CDR2 FQGNSA. CDR3 length equals 17 residues. V was pared by 3 bases and J by 1 base, with 6 bases of the junction left unmatched. The CDR3 DNA reads TGTGCCAGCAGCTTCCACCGGGACAGGGGTTCTGGAAACACCATATATTTT. This codes for CASSFHRDRGSGNTIYF.

The chain joins TRBV5-1 to TRBJ1-2; D is possibly TRBD1 (5 bases). With 0 bases removed from V and 6 bases from J, the gap between germline ends came to 15 bases. CDR3 length: 15 residues. Germline V CDR1 and CDR2: SGHRS, YFSETQ. The CDR3 protein is CASSLAGREGHGYTF. CDR3 nucleotides: TGCGCCAGCAGCTTGGCGGGCAGGGAGGGGCATGGCTACACCTTC.

CDR3 in DNA: TGCGCCAGCAGCCCGAGGAGGGGCAGGGGAGGGACCACTGAAGCTTTCTTT. Translated: CASSPRRGRGGTTEAFF. This chain uses TRBV4-3 with TRBJ1-1; weak D call: TRBD1 (6 bases). CDR1 and CDR2 (germline): LGHNA, YSLEER. This CDR3 region has 17 residues. Trimming removed 4 bases at V and 4 bases at J, with 22 bases between.

This clone has only a few counts. The V and J genes are TRBV4-3 and TRBJ2-3, with 13 nucleotides matching TRBD2. Germline values: CDR1 LGHNA, CDR2 YSLEER. The CDR3 is made up of 19 amino acids. The ends lost 4 bases at V and 0 bases at J; junction bases unmatched: 10. The CDR3 sequence: CASSLGPTSGGSSTDTQYF. The CDR3 nucleotides read TGCGCCAGCAGCCTTGGCCCGACTAGCGGGGGGTCTAGCACAGATACGCAGTATTTT.

This chain links TRBV12-3 or TRBV12-4 with TRBJ1-2; D uncertain. The CDR3 consists of 13 residues. Trimming shortened V by 3 bases and J by 1 base, and 6 bases separated the two germline ends. CDR3: CASSFQVNYGYTF. The CDR3 nucleotides are TGTGCCAGCAGTTTTCAGGTTAACTATGGCTACACCTTC.

The V and J genes are TRBV5-5 and TRBJ1-4; TRBD1 matches at 8 bases. The length of the CDR3 is 15 residues. The germline gives CDR1 SGHKS, CDR2 YYEKEE (reference sequence). V lost 4 bases to trimming and J lost 7 bases; unmatched junction nucleotides: 9. CDR3 sequence (DNA): TGTGCCAGCAGCCAACCGGACAGGGTAGGTGAAAAACTGTTTTTT. Protein product: CASSQPDRVGEKLFF.

V gene TRBV20-1 combines with J gene TRBJ2-7, with D uncertain. CDR1 is DFQATT and CDR2 is SNEGSKA in the germline V gene (reference sequence). The CDR3 is 13 amino acids. V was shortened by 3 bases and J by 3 bases, with 12 bases between the two germline ends. Here the CDR3 reads CSASASQFYEQYF. In DNA, the CDR3 is TGCAGTGCTAGTGCGAGCCAATTCTACGAGCAGTACTTC.

A note on this clone: A junction end diverges from the germline sequence, so it may reflect a read error. The same CDR3 is also encoded by other DNA sequences in this sample. The chain uses TRBV6-1 and TRBJ2-6; 10 bases line up with TRBD1. The CDR3 is 18 amino acids. From germline, CDR1 is MNHNS and CDR2 SASEGT. CDR3 in amino acids: CASSADRGRFSGANVLTF. The CDR3 DNA follows: TGTGCCAGCAGTGCTGACAGGGGGCGATTTTCTGGGGCCAACGTCCTAACTTTC.

This clone occurred once. The chain has TRBV9 and TRBJ2-7; tentatively, D is TRBD2 (7 bases). CDR3 size: 16 residues. Germline V CDR1 and CDR2: SGDLS, YYNGEE. V lost 3 bases and J lost 7, with 23 bases in between. For the CDR3, the DNA is TGTGCCAGCAGCGCAGGGGCGGGGGCCCTAAGGTGGGAGCAGTACTTC. This sequence encodes CASSAGAGALRWEQYF.

The rearrangement joins TRBV3-1 (or the pseudogene TRBV3-2) to TRBJ2-7; 8 bases map to TRBD1. Trimming took 4 bases from V and 4 from J; bases not matched to a gene: 12. The CDR3 totals 16 residues. The germline gives CDR1 LGHDT, CDR2 YNNKEL (reference sequence). The CDR3 sequence is CASSPGGGALQYEQYF. The CDR3 coding sequence is TGTGCCAGCAGCCCAGGGGGCGGGGCGCTACAGTACGAGCAGTACTTC.

The chain has TRBV6-2 or TRBV6-3 and TRBJ1-5; 7 nucleotides agree with TRBD1. CDR3 length: 15 amino acids. V dropped 6 bases and J dropped 6; count of bases not matched to a gene: 11. Germline V gene lookup returns CDR1 MNHEY and CDR2 SVGEGT. CDR3 amino acids: CASSITGAGFQPQHF. For the CDR3, the DNA is TGTGCCAGCAGCATAACAGGGGCGGGGTTTCAGCCCCAGCATTTT.

The chain joins TRBV10-2 to TRBJ2-4, with 9 bases fitting TRBD1. With V trimmed by 6 bases and J by 0 bases, 3 bases remained unmatched. Germline V gives CDR1 WSHSY, CDR2 SAAADI. There are 15 residues in the CDR3. CDR3 in DNA: TGCGCCAGCAGCCGGACAGGGGAAGCCAAAAACATTCAGTACTTC. Translation: CASSRTGEAKNIQYF.

This sequence joins TRBV5-1 and TRBJ1-2; D uncertain. With 0 bases removed from V and 2 bases from J, the gap between germline ends came to 8 bases. Germline values: CDR1 SGHRS, CDR2 YFSETQ. This CDR3 comprises 14 residues. The CDR3 coding sequence is TGCGCCAGCAGCTTGGCCGGAGGGAACTATGGCTACACCTTC. As protein: CASSLAGGNYGYTF.